The clone carrying this TCR beta chain was picked up many times. To make TCR beta libraries, researchers used iRepertoire HTBI primers and Arm-PCR of CDR3 regions. Via MiXCR, TCRdb re-called the multiplex PCR reads, giving one row per CDR3 protein. The sample yields around 250,000 distinct CDR3 sequences, more than 15% seen once. This specimen belongs to a study of regulatory T cells in long-lasting Graves disease. As to time point: newly diagnosed GD, antithyroid drugs for less than 3 months. From PBMCs, RNA was extracted and then used to make the TCR library. An endocrinology unit in Xi'an, China, supplied the patients. Into tubes containing EDTA, approximately 9.4 milliliters of peripheral blood were drawn. The length of the CDR3 is 14 residues. Germline V CDR1 and CDR2: SGHTS, YDEGEE. V was clipped by 0 bases and J by 11 bases, with 12 bases between them. These sequences were also reported in another study, on T cells in Graves' hyperthyroidism and ophthalmopathy. That study adds: Graves' hyperthyroidism without ophthalmopathy progression within 18 months was termed stable. The HTBI set primed first-round TCR CDR3 RT-PCR.

The starting material was peripheral blood mononuclear cells (PBMCs), obtained at new diagnosis, from a patient treated with antithyroid drugs. The TCR originated in a woman in her 30s with Graves disease. The chain has TRBV5-8 and TRBJ1-6, with a tentative D call TRBD1 (5 bases). Here the CDR3 DNA reads TGTGCCAGCAGCTTGGTGGGGGGTACTCCACCCCTCCACTTT. It specifies CASSLVGGTPPLHF. Together with reference TRBV5-8 and TRBJ1-6, the CDR3 gives the full variable domain: EAGVTQSPTHLIKTRGQQATLRCSPISGHTSVYWYQQALGLGLQFLLWYDEGEERNRGNFPPRFSGRQFPNYSSELNVNALELEDSALYLCASSLVGGTPPLHFGNGTRLTVT.